This TCR beta chain was profiled in a study of PD-L1 blockade in urothelial cancer. Study summary: Patients commenced intravenous atezolizumab, 1,200 mg every 3 weeks, around 2014. Investigators checked blood 3 weeks (second dose) and 6 weeks after treatment start.

Libraries were prepared by immunoSEQ multiplex PCR; TCRdb keeps only in-frame clonotypes and omits some of them. The sample holds about 33,000 clones, about 87% seen once. Time point meaning: pretreatment peripheral blood. Disease in patients was locally advanced or metastatic urothelial carcinoma. Study conclusions and caveats: It was durable-benefit patients whose tumor-associated blood clones expanded more at 3 weeks.

The CDR3 is 14 amino acids. Deletions cut 8 bases from V and 1 base from J, with 17 bases between. Germline CDR1 SQVTM, CDR2 ANQGSEA. Turning to this clone: The antigen is unknown.

The chain combines TRBV29-1 with TRBJ1-1; D is unresolved. The input for sequencing was PBMCs, taken around atezolizumab (anti-PD-L1) treatment. This clonotype was sampled from a man in his sixties with urothelial cancer. Written as DNA, the CDR3 is TGCAGCTGCGCCGGGGTGGGTAGGAACACTGAAGCTTTCTTT. Translating gives CSCAGVGRNTEAFF.